This T cell receptor (beta chain) was found in a study of CD8 T cells in ankylosing spondylitis. MiXCR, applied by TCRdb to the 5' RACE reads, yields one record per CDR3 protein. The data show 250,000 to 400,000 distinct CDR3 sequences, approximately 10% seen once. Germline CDR1 reads DFQATT; CDR2 reads SNEGSKA (reference sequence). J was trimmed by 0 bases and V by 3 bases; bases with no gene match: 4. The CDR3 sequence is 14 residues long. Sequenced: blood, either unsorted or a sorted T cell fraction (not recorded which). The clonotype was recovered from a female donor with ankylosing spondylitis or in good health (not recorded which). The chain uses TRBV20-1 and TRBJ2-7, with 8 bases matching TRBD2. Here the CDR3 reads CSASQRGSSYEQYF. The CDR3 nucleotides read TGCAGTGCTAGCCAGCGGGGGAGCTCCTACGAGCAGTACTTC.